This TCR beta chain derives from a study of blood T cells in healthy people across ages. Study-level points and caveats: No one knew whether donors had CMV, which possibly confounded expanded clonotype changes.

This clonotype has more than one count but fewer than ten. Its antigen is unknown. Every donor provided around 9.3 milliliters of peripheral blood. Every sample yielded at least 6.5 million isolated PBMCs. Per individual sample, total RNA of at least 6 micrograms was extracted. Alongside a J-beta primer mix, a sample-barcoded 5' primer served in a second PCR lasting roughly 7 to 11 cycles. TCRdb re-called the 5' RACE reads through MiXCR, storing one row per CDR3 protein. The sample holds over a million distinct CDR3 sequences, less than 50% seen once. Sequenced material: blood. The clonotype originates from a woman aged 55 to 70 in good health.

This chain's CDR3 is CASSHVQDLAKNIQYF. The CDR3 DNA is TGTGCCAGCAGCCACGTTCAGGATTTAGCCAAAAACATTCAGTACTTC. The J gene is TRBJ2-4, the V gene TRBV7-8; D remains ambiguous. V was trimmed by 5 bases and J by 0 bases, leaving 14 bases between them. This CDR3 region has 16 residues. Per germline, CDR1 SGHVS and CDR2 FQNEAQ.